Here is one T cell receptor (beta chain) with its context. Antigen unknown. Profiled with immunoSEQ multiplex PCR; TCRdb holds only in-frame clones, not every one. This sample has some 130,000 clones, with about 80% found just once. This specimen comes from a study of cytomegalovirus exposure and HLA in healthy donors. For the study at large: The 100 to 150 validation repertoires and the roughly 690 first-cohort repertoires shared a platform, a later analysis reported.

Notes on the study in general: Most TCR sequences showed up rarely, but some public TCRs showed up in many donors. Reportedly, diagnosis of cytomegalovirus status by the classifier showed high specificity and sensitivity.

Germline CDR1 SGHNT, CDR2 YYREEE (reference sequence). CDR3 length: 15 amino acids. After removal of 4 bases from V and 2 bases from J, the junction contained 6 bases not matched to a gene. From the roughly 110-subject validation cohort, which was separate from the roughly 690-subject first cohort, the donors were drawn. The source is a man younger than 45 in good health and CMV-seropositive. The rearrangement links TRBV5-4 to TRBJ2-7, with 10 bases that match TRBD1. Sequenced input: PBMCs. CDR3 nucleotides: TGTGCCAGCAGCACCGGACAGGGGGAGGCCTACGAGCAGTACTTC. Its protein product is CASSTGQGEAYEQYF.